Presented here are 22 T cell receptor beta chains from one specimen sequenced in a study of T cells in localized non-small cell lung cancer. TCRdb's copy holds only in-frame clones and misses some; the assay was immunoSEQ multiplex PCR. The table records 65,000 to 95,000 clones, over 70% of them present only once. Sequenced material: PBMCs, taken before any cancer treatment. These receptors were collected from a man aged 40 to 70 with stage II squamous cell lung carcinoma.

This clone was picked up a small number of times. The gene calls are TRBV30 and TRBJ2-1; no clear D. Trimming stripped 5 bases from V and 0 bases from J, with 8 bases between. Germline CDR1 and CDR2: GTSNPN and SVGIG (reference sequence). This CDR3 comprises 13 residues. CDR3 sequence: CAWEEDSYNEQFF. The CDR3 DNA follows: TGTGCCTGGGAAGAAGACTCCTACAATGAGCAGTTCTTC.

This clone was seen a single time. The chain combines TRBV6-5 with TRBJ2-2; D not certain. Germline V gene sequence: CDR1 MNHEY, CDR2 SVGAGI. Trimming shortened V by 0 bases and J by 0 bases, and 5 bases separated the two germline ends. This CDR3 spans 15 amino acids. The CDR3 reads CASSYSGTNTGELFF. The CDR3 region has the DNA TGTGCCAGCAGTTACTCGGGGACGAACACCGGGGAGCTGTTTTTT.

The chain recombines TRBV4-2 with TRBJ1-1; D uncertain. The V gene's germline CDR1 is LGHNA and CDR2 YNFKEQ. CDR3 length: 14 amino acids. V was shortened by 4 bases and J by 4 bases, with 13 bases between the two germline ends. The CDR3 DNA reads as TGTGCCAGCAGCCCAGAGGCGCCCGGCACTGAAGCTTTCTTT. It is translated as CASSPEAPGTEAFF.

The chain couples TRBV4-1 to TRBJ2-7; 7 bases map to TRBD2. Germline V gene data show CDR1 as MGHRA and CDR2 as YSYEKL. V shed 0 bases, J shed 7 bases, and the junction held 6 bases outside the gene matches. The CDR3 runs to 14 residues. CDR3 protein: CASSQEAGFGEQYF. The CDR3 DNA sequence: TGCGCCAGCAGCCAAGAAGCGGGGTTTGGAGAGCAGTACTTC.

The chain couples TRBV4-2 to TRBJ2-2; 7 bases are a match to TRBD1. The CDR3 loop spans 16 amino acids. The germline gives CDR1 LGHNA, CDR2 YNFKEQ. V was pared by 4 bases and J by 5 bases, with 10 bases of the junction left unmatched. In nucleotides, the CDR3 is TGTGCCAGCAGCCCCACCAGGGGGTTAGAAACCGGGGAGCTGTTTTTT. Translation: CASSPTRGLETGELFF.

J is TRBJ2-7 and V is TRBV11-1; a possible D gene is TRBD2 (5 bases). CDR3 length: 13 amino acids. V lost 2 bases and J 7 bases, leaving 12 bases between the germline ends. The germline V gene has CDR1 SGHAT and CDR2 FQDESV (reference sequence). The CDR3 nucleotides are TGTGCCAGCAGCTTACTCGAGGGAAGAGAGCAGTACTTC. The encoded protein is CASSLLEGREQYF. The whole variable domain, filled in from reference TRBV11-1 and TRBJ2-7, reads EAEVAQSPRYKITEKSQAVAFWCDPISGHATLYWYRQILGQGPELLVQFQDESVVDDSQLPKDRFSAERLKGVDSTLKIQPAELGDSAMYLCASSLLEGREQYFGPGTRLTVT.

The chain has TRBV7-2 and TRBJ1-1; D remains ambiguous. Germline V gene sequence: CDR1 SGHTA, CDR2 FQGNSA. Between the trimmed V and J ends, which lost 1 base and 0 bases, there was a span of 9 bases. This CDR3 contains 15 residues. CDR3 sequence (DNA): TGTGCCAGCAGCTTAGATCGGGGAATGAACACTGAAGCTTTCTTT. Translating gives CASSLDRGMNTEAFF.

This chain links TRBV6-6 with TRBJ1-6; no reliable D call. The CDR3 consists of 15 residues. Trimming took off 6 bases at V and 9 bases at J, with 18 bases between the two ends. The germline CDR1 and CDR2 sequences are MNHNY and SVGAGI (reference sequence). The CDR3 nucleotides read TGTGCCAGCAGGATGATGGTGCAATTGGGTTCACCCCTCCACTTT. Protein product: CASRMMVQLGSPLHF.

This clone was detected only a few times. The rearrangement links TRBV28 to TRBJ2-7; 11 positions match TRBD2. CDR1 MDHEN and CDR2 SYDVKM come from the germline V gene. CDR3 size: 14 residues. Trimming at V came to 5 bases and at J to 4 bases, leaving 4 bases not matched to a gene. The CDR3 spells CASSLAGGRYEQYF. The CDR3, as DNA: TGTGCCAGCAGTCTAGCGGGAGGTCGATACGAGCAGTACTTC.

V and J are TRBV5-1 and TRBJ2-1; TRBD2 might be the D (6 bases). The CDR3 is made up of 14 amino acids. The germline gives CDR1 SGHRS, CDR2 YFSETQ. V was shortened by 4 bases and J by 8 bases, with 16 bases between the two germline ends. The CDR3 sequence is CASSPGLTDDEQFF. CDR3 DNA: TGCGCCAGCAGCCCGGGACTTACCGACGATGAGCAGTTCTTC.

The chain uses TRBV6-5 and TRBJ2-1; TRBD2 might be the D (5 bases). There are 15 residues in the CDR3. Germline lookup yields CDR1 MNHEY and CDR2 SVGAGI. Trimming left V 7 bases short and J 0 bases short, with 13 bases between. Here the CDR3 DNA reads TGTGCCAGCACCCCCGAGGGAAGCTCCTACAATGAGCAGTTCTTC. Translated, it gives CASTPEGSSYNEQFF.

The chain uses TRBV7-9 and TRBJ2-6; D may be TRBD1 (6 bases). Trimming took 5 bases from V and 0 from J, leaving 14 bases between them. CDR3 length: 17 amino acids. Germline-derived CDR1 and CDR2 are SEHNR and FQNEAQ (reference sequence). As DNA, the CDR3 is TGTGCCAGCAGCCTAGAGGGGGAGAGCTCTGGGGCCAACGTCCTGACTTTC. Translated: CASSLEGESSGANVLTF.

The CDR3 DNA follows: TGCGCCAGCCGAGCGGGGGTTAGCACAGATACGCAGTATTTT. Encoded protein: CASRAGVSTDTQYF. The chain has TRBV5-1 and TRBJ2-3, with TRBD2 matching over 8 bases. J was trimmed by 0 bases and V by 7 bases; bases with no gene match: 4. This CDR3 region has 14 residues. Germline values: CDR1 SGHRS, CDR2 YFSETQ.

This clone was recorded once. V is TRBV10-3 and J is TRBJ2-7; D not certain. V lost 0 bases to trimming and J lost 4 bases, with 13 bases between them. Germline V gene data show CDR1 as ENHRY and CDR2 as SYGVKD. This CDR3 region has 15 residues. The CDR3, as DNA: TGTGCCATCAGTGAGTCCCCGACGGTGGGATACGAGCAGTACTTC. The encoded protein is CAISESPTVGYEQYF.

The genes are TRBV11-2 and TRBJ1-3; 7 nucleotides line up with TRBD1. CDR1 is SGHAT and CDR2 is FQNNGV in the germline V gene. V lost 4 bases to trimming and J lost 0 bases; unmatched junction nucleotides: 3. This CDR3 contains 15 residues. CDR3 sequence reads: CASSSGQLSGNTIYF. As DNA, the CDR3 is TGTGCCAGCAGCTCGGGACAGCTCTCTGGAAACACCATATATTTT.

This clone appeared a single time. The gene calls are TRBV19 and TRBJ1-2, with D unclear. CDR1 is LNHDA and CDR2 is SQIVND in the germline V gene (reference sequence). V dropped 3 bases and J dropped 8 bases, with 13 bases sitting between them. The CDR3 has 13 residues. CDR3 DNA sequence: TGTGCCAGTAGTATTCTACCCTTATTCGGCTACACCTTC. Protein sequence: CASSILPLFGYTF.

This sequence joins TRBV15 and TRBJ2-3; perhaps TRBD1 as D (5 bases). The CDR3 runs 15 residues. Germline-derived CDR1 and CDR2 are LNHNV and YYDKDF (reference sequence). The V gene lost 1 base and the J gene lost 2 bases, with 10 bases spanning the gap. This chain's CDR3 is CATSRAGRATDTQYF. The CDR3 DNA follows: TGTGCCACCAGCAGAGCGGGCAGGGCCACAGATACGCAGTATTTT.

This rearrangement joins TRBV7-9 to TRBJ1-1; weak D call: TRBD1 (5 bases). Per the germline V gene, CDR1 is SEHNR and CDR2 is FQNEAQ (reference sequence). Trimming shortened V by 4 bases and J by 3 bases, and 15 bases separated the two germline ends. This CDR3 is built from 15 residues. The CDR3 loop reads CASSSTGGRDTEAFF. The CDR3 DNA reads TGTGCCAGCAGCTCAACCGGTGGCAGGGACACTGAAGCTTTCTTT.

This chain links TRBV5-1 with TRBJ2-4; TRBD1 or TRBD2 may be the D gene (6 bases each). Germline CDR1 is SGHRS and CDR2 is YFSETQ. The CDR3 is made up of 13 amino acids. The V end was cut by 2 bases, the J end by 8 bases, with 11 bases between. In DNA form, the CDR3 reads TGCGCCAGCAGCTTAGGAGGGGGAGACATTCAGTACTTC. This translates into CASSLGGGDIQYF.

The chain employs TRBV27 and TRBJ2-1; D is undetermined. V dropped 6 bases and J dropped 10 bases, with 13 bases sitting between them. This CDR3 comprises 12 residues. Germline CDR1 and CDR2: MNHEY and SMNVEV (reference sequence). DNA for the CDR3: TGTGCCAGCAGAGGCCCCCTCGGGGAGCAGTTCTTC. Protein product: CASRGPLGEQFF.

This clone is a singleton in its sample. The chain has TRBV19 and TRBJ2-5, with 8 bases lining up with TRBD2. CDR3 length: 13 residues. The V gene's germline CDR1 is LNHDA and CDR2 SQIVND (reference sequence). Trimming cost V 8 bases and J 2 bases; bases outside gene matches: 4. The CDR3 loop reads CASAGGKQETQYF. CDR3 DNA: TGTGCCAGTGCGGGGGGTAAACAAGAGACCCAGTACTTC.

The table lists this clone with a few counts. The CDR3 here is CASSEETAHSSPLHF. The CDR3 DNA follows: TGTGCCAGCAGCGAGGAGACAGCGCACAGCTCACCCCTCCACTTT. The V and J genes are TRBV9 and TRBJ1-6; weak D call: TRBD1 (5 bases). CDR1 SGDLS and CDR2 YYNGEE come from the germline V gene. Trimming took 3 bases from V and 10 from J, leaving 17 bases between them. The CDR3 runs to 15 residues.